What follows are 6 T cell receptor beta chains derived from one specimen sequenced in a study of blood T cell repertoires in COVID-19. Measured with immunoSEQ multiplex PCR; TCRdb has only the in-frame clones, and not every one. The repertoire holds about 240,000 clones, with 80% to 85% as singletons. The specimen sequenced was peripheral blood. These receptors all stem from a woman under 30 with acute or convalescent COVID-19.

The CDR3 DNA reads as TGCGCCAGCAGCCAAGATTTGGGCTTGTCCTACGAGCAGTACTTC. The encoded protein is CASSQDLGLSYEQYF. The J gene is TRBJ2-7, the V gene TRBV4-3; D unclear. Germline loops: CDR1 LGHNA, CDR2 YSLEER. The CDR3 totals 15 residues. Trimming took 0 bases from V and 1 from J, leaving 10 bases between them.

This sequence joins TRBV7-6 and TRBJ1-2; 7 positions match TRBD1. Looked up from germline, CDR1 is SGHVS and CDR2 is FNYEAQ. There are 15 residues in the CDR3. V lost 5 bases, J lost 8 bases, and 14 bases stayed unmatched. CDR3 loop: CASSGGMGDSGGYTF. The CDR3 DNA is TGTGCCAGCAGCGGAGGAATGGGGGACAGTGGAGGCTACACCTTC. The whole variable domain, remainder taken from reference TRBV7-6 and TRBJ1-2, is GAGVSQSPRYKVTKRGQDVALRCDPISGHVSLYWYRQALGQGPEFLTYFNYEAQQDKSGLPNDRFSAERPEGSISTLTIQRTEQRDSAMYRCASSGGMGDSGGYTFGSGTRLTVV.

J is TRBJ2-7 and V is TRBV6-1; D call uncertain. In germline, CDR1 is MNHNS, CDR2 SASEGT. The CDR3 has 15 amino acids. Trimming shortened V by 1 base and J by 4 bases, and 14 bases separated the two germline ends. The CDR3 sequence is CASSEEGWAAYEQYF. The CDR3 region has the DNA TGTGCCAGCAGTGAAGAAGGTTGGGCAGCATACGAGCAGTACTTC.

The rearrangement uses TRBV27 and TRBJ2-2; a weak D match, TRBD2 (7 bases). The length of the CDR3 is 15 residues. Trimming left V 6 bases short and J 5 bases short, with 16 bases between. Germline V gene sequence: CDR1 MNHEY, CDR2 SMNVEV (reference sequence). This CDR3 reads CASRGGQVLTGELFF. CDR3 nucleotide sequence: TGTGCCAGCAGGGGGGGGCAGGTATTGACCGGGGAGCTGTTTTTT.

The chain uses TRBV12-3 or TRBV12-4 and TRBJ2-7, with TRBD1 identical over 9 bases. V dropped 5 bases and J dropped 6; count of bases not matched to a gene: 5. The CDR3 is 13 residues long. The CDR3 bases are TGTGCCAGCAGTGGGGACAGGGTGATCGAGCAGTACTTC. Translated, it gives CASSGDRVIEQYF.

The chain employs TRBV2 and TRBJ2-3; 8 bases line up with TRBD2. Germline V gene lookup returns CDR1 SNHLY and CDR2 FYNNEI. This CDR3 contains 16 residues. Losses at the gene ends were 1 base for V and 6 bases for J; bases not matched to a gene: 9. CDR3 loop: CASSEGAGVTEDTQYF. The CDR3 nucleotides are TGTGCCAGCAGTGAAGGAGCGGGGGTTACAGAGGATACGCAGTATTTT.